These 9 T cell receptor beta chains were all obtained from the same sample, sequenced in a study of blood T cell repertoires in COVID-19 (dated by TCRdb to 2018 to 2021). Library construction relied on the immunoSEQ multiplex PCR assay. Imported from immuneACCESS, the table was reduced by TCRdb to in-frame sequences with V and J called. These copies leave out some clones; in studies compared against another copy, an unresolved V gene accounts for under half, and the cause of the remainder is not known. Within this sample are roughly 380,000 clones, with about 85% of them counted one time only. The ten largest clones add up to about 3.6% of the sample. Sequenced sample: peripheral blood. Every receptor here comes from a woman aged 18-35 years with acute or convalescent COVID-19.

The chain links TRBV6-1 to TRBJ1-3; no reliable D call. Germline CDR1 reads MNHNS; CDR2 reads SASEGT. There are 16 residues in the CDR3. Trimming pared 0 bases from V and 0 bases from J, leaving 9 bases between. The CDR3 bases are TGTGCCAGCAGTGAAGCAATGCGTTTCTCTGGAAACACCATATATTTT. As protein: CASSEAMRFSGNTIYF.

The V gene is TRBV6-5, the J gene TRBJ1-1; TRBD1 is a possible D gene (6 bases). Germline CDR1 MNHEY, CDR2 SVGAGI. The CDR3 extends over 14 amino acids. The germline V and J ends were trimmed by 2 bases and 2 bases, with 9 bases remaining between them. The CDR3 nucleotides are TGTGCCAGCAGTTACGGGGGCCGTAACACTGAAGCTTTCTTT. It yields the protein CASSYGGRNTEAFF.

Comment on this clone: The identical CDR3 is also encoded by other nucleotide sequences in the sample. The V gene is TRBV12-3 or TRBV12-4, the J gene TRBJ2-7; TRBD1 agrees at 7 bases. V was clipped by 6 bases and J by 4 bases; unmatched bases: 0. This CDR3 contains 11 residues. The CDR3 sequence: CASSRGYEQYF. For the CDR3, the DNA is TGTGCCAGCAGCAGGGGGTACGAGCAGTACTTC.

The J gene is TRBJ1-1, the V gene TRBV4-1; 7 bases are a match to TRBD1. V was clipped by 1 base and J by 1 base; unmatched bases: 18. Germline V CDR1 and CDR2: MGHRA, YSYEKL. The CDR3 runs 20 residues. CDR3 DNA: TGCGCCAGCAGCCAAGGAGTAGAGGGGGCGCGGGTTTTAGGGAACACTGAAGCTTTCTTT. Translated, it gives CASSQGVEGARVLGNTEAFF.

The chain is built from TRBV5-6 and TRBJ2-2; D gene ambiguous. Germline lookup yields CDR1 SGHDT and CDR2 YYEEEE. Trimming stripped 5 bases from V and 5 bases from J, with 4 bases between. The CDR3 runs to 11 residues. The CDR3: CASSRTGELFF. The CDR3 coding sequence is TGTGCCAGCAGTCGGACCGGGGAGCTGTTTTTT.

The rearrangement links TRBV5-8 to TRBJ2-7; 8 nucleotides match TRBD1. This CDR3 region has 15 residues. With V trimmed by 6 bases and J by 3 bases, 11 bases remained unmatched. The germline V gene has CDR1 SGHTS and CDR2 YDEGEE. The CDR3: CASIITGGGSYEQYF. CDR3 in DNA: TGTGCCAGCATTATTACAGGGGGAGGCAGCTACGAGCAGTACTTC.

The chain uses TRBV15 and TRBJ2-7; 12 nucleotides line up with TRBD2. J was trimmed by 6 bases and V by 0 bases; bases with no gene match: 9. Germline values: CDR1 LNHNV, CDR2 YYDKDF (reference sequence). The CDR3 runs 17 residues. Written as DNA, the CDR3 is TGTGCCACCAGCAGAGATGTATCTAGCGGGAGGGTTGGCGAGCAGTACTTC. It codes for CATSRDVSSGRVGEQYF.

The V and J genes are TRBV7-8 and TRBJ2-1, with a tentative D call TRBD2 (6 bases). The CDR3 has 16 residues. The V end was cut by 1 base, the J end by 1 base, with 11 bases between. Germline V CDR1 and CDR2: SGHVS, FQNEAQ. The chain's CDR3 is CASSLVVAGSYNEQFF. DNA of the CDR3: TGTGCCAGCAGCTTAGTCGTTGCGGGGTCCTACAATGAGCAGTTCTTC. Together with reference TRBV7-8 and TRBJ2-1, the CDR3 gives the full variable domain: GAGVSQSPRYKVAKRGQDVALRCDPISGHVSLFWYQQALGQGPEFLTYFQNEAQLDKSGLPSDRFFAERPEGSVSTLKIQRTQQEDSAVYLCASSLVVAGSYNEQFFGPGTRLTVL.

The J gene is TRBJ1-2, the V gene TRBV2, with 8 bases lining up with TRBD1. CDR1 and CDR2 (germline): SNHLY, FYNNEI. The CDR3 covers 14 residues. J gave up 8 bases and V 8 bases, and 13 bases lay outside the gene matches. The CDR3 here is CASPRDQGARGYTF. The CDR3 nucleotides read TGTGCCAGCCCCAGGGACCAGGGGGCAAGAGGCTACACCTTC. The entire variable domain, with the rest obtained from reference TRBV2 and TRBJ1-2, is as follows: EPEVTQTPSHQVTQMGQEVILRCVPISNHLYFYWYRQILGQKVEFLVSFYNNEISEKSEIFDDQFSVERPDGSNFTLKIRSTKLEDSAMYFCASPRDQGARGYTFGSGTRLTVV.